The 11 T cell receptor beta chains reported below all come from one sample, sequenced in a study of blood T cell repertoires in COVID-19. Here immunoSEQ multiplex PCR was the method, and the copy in TCRdb shows in-frame clones only, minus some. The sample consists of about 320,000 clones, 75% to 90% of them appearing once. Sequenced input: PBMCs or T cells enriched from blood (not recorded which). The origin of the receptors is a man aged 55-75 years who had recovered from COVID-19.

The rearrangement joins TRBV5-8 to TRBJ2-2; D might be TRBD2 (5 bases). V gave up 4 bases and J gave up 0 bases, with 16 bases separating them. CDR1 SGHTS and CDR2 YDEGEE come from the germline V gene. There are 17 residues in the CDR3. CDR3 nucleotides: TGTGCCAGCAGCATTGTAGCGATCAATTCGAACACCGGGGAGCTGTTTTTT. It yields the protein CASSIVAINSNTGELFF.

The rearrangement links TRBV18 to TRBJ2-2, with 7 bases that match TRBD2. The CDR3 contains 15 residues. In germline, CDR1 is KGHSH, CDR2 LQKENI. Germline trimming cut 3 bases from V and 7 bases from J; bases unmatched to any gene: 8. CDR3 nucleotides: TGTGCCAGCTCACCCCCGGGACTACGAATCGGGGAGCTGTTTTTT. It specifies CASSPPGLRIGELFF. Combining the CDR3 with reference TRBV18 and TRBJ2-2 gives the whole variable domain NAGVMQNPRHLVRRRGQEARLRCSPMKGHSHVYWYRQLPEEGLKFMVYLQKENIIDESGMPKERFSAEFPKEGPSILRIQQVVRGDSAAYFCASSPPGLRIGELFFGEGSRLTVL.

The rearrangement joins TRBV2 to TRBJ1-5; no firm D call. This CDR3 comprises 14 residues. Germline V gene data show CDR1 as SNHLY and CDR2 as FYNNEI. The ends were cut back, 7 bases at V and 6 bases at J, with 16 bases in the middle. CDR3 nucleotide sequence: TGTGCCAGCACCACCAGCGGTCTGAGTCAGCCCCAGCATTTT. It specifies CASTTSGLSQPQHF.

The chain links TRBV4-3 to TRBJ1-1, with D hard to call. V lost 0 bases to trimming and J lost 7 bases, with 12 bases between them. The CDR3 has 14 residues. CDR1 and CDR2 (germline): LGHNA, YSLEER. CDR3 protein: CASSQDSQRFEAFF. CDR3 DNA sequence: TGCGCCAGCAGCCAAGATAGCCAGAGATTTGAAGCTTTCTTT.

The table lists this clone with a few counts. The chain recombines TRBV5-1 with TRBJ2-7; 10 nucleotides align to TRBD1. The CDR3 extends over 14 amino acids. Germline-derived CDR1 and CDR2 are SGHRS and YFSETQ. V trimming: 6 bases; J trimming: 2 bases; junction bases outside the gene matches: 5. The CDR3 coding sequence is TGCGCCAGCAACCCGGGACAGGGGACCTACGAGCAGTACTTC. Amino acid sequence: CASNPGQGTYEQYF.

The V gene is TRBV3-1 (or the pseudogene TRBV3-2), the J gene TRBJ1-4; TRBD1 might be the D (5 bases). The V gene lost 1 base and the J gene lost 7 bases, with 10 bases spanning the gap. The CDR3 runs to 14 residues. Per the germline V gene, CDR1 is LGHDT and CDR2 is YNNKEL (reference sequence). CDR3 nucleotide sequence: TGTGCCAGCAGCCAAGCCGGGGGAACTGAAAAACTGTTTTTT. Protein: CASSQAGGTEKLFF.

The J gene is TRBJ2-4, the V gene TRBV11-2; D is unclear. CDR1 and CDR2 from the germline V gene are SGHAT and FQNNGV. The CDR3 is 13 residues long. The V and J ends lost 5 bases and 5 bases respectively, with 10 bases between them. The DNA for the CDR3 is TGTGCCAGCAGCCTGACACCTGAAAACATTCAGTACTTC. Amino acids: CASSLTPENIQYF.

This clone was observed a single time. The chain carries TRBV9 and TRBJ2-3; D is ambiguous. CDR1 and CDR2 from the germline V gene are SGDLS and YYNGEE. Trimming took 2 bases from V and 2 from J, leaving 9 bases between them. The CDR3 spans 14 residues. CDR3 loop: CASSVRPTTDTQYF. DNA for the CDR3: TGTGCCAGCAGCGTGAGGCCCACCACAGATACGCAGTATTTT.

CDR3 sequence reads: CAIGKGVPYNEQFF. CDR3 nucleotides: TGTGCCATCGGAAAAGGGGTACCCTACAATGAGCAGTTCTTC. The rearrangement joins TRBV24-1 to TRBJ2-1; perhaps TRBD1 as D (5 bases). CDR1 KGHDR and CDR2 SFDVKD come from the germline V gene. The CDR3 has 14 residues. Between the trimmed V and J ends, which lost 11 bases and 2 bases, there was a span of 15 bases.

The rearrangement uses TRBV29-1 and TRBJ1-2; the match to TRBD1 covers 8 bases. This CDR3 is built from 12 residues. In germline, CDR1 is SQVTM, CDR2 ANQGSEA. Unmatched junction bases numbered 5, after V lost 4 bases and J lost 7 bases. For the CDR3, the DNA is TGCAGCGTTGGATCAGGGGGCCCTGGCTACACCTTC. It specifies CSVGSGGPGYTF. Combining the CDR3 with reference TRBV29-1 and TRBJ1-2 gives the whole variable domain SAVISQKPSRDICQRGTSLTIQCQVDSQVTMMFWYRQQPGQSLTLIATANQGSEATYESGFVIDKFPISRPNLTFSTLTVSNMSPEDSSIYLCSVGSGGPGYTFGSGTRLTVV.

This clone was recorded once. The V gene is TRBV28, the J gene TRBJ2-5, with 8 bases identical to TRBD1. CDR1 and CDR2 from the germline V gene are MDHEN and SYDVKM. This CDR3 is 13 amino acids long. The V segment lost 6 bases and the J segment 5 bases; nucleotides outside the gene matches: 5. The CDR3 coding sequence is TGTGCCAGCAGCCGGACAGGGACGGAGACCCAGTACTTC. Protein sequence: CASSRTGTETQYF.